This T cell receptor (beta chain) was profiled in a study of T cell repertoires in cytomegalovirus infection. The wider study: Public TCR beta signatures indicated both CMV infection and matching HLA type. Points from the study as a whole: The ex vivo response showed dominance by HLA-C-restricted CMV-specific TCR beta clonotypes.

TCRdb called the reads again in MiXCR, with one record for every CDR3 protein. Of more than 400,000 distinct CDR3 sequences in the sample, more than 20% were seen once. As for this clonotype: Its antigen is still unknown.

Germline V lookup: CDR1 SGHVS, CDR2 FNYEAQ. The CDR3 sequence is 16 residues long. Trimming removed 3 bases from V and 6 bases from J; junction bases left unmatched: 9. The sequencing sample was made of PBMCs. This TCR was sampled from a human donor in good health (CMV status not recorded). Some clones in this sample may be carry-over from other donors' samples. The chain employs TRBV7-6 and TRBJ2-4; 9 nucleotides agree with TRBD1. The CDR3 reads CASSLSGTGPGNIQYF. DNA for the CDR3: TGTGCCAGCAGCTTGTCCGGGACAGGGCCCGGAAACATTCAGTACTTC. The variable domain in full, with the rest retrieved from reference TRBV7-6 and TRBJ2-4, is GAGVSQSPRYKVTKRGQDVALRCDPISGHVSLYWYRQALGQGPEFLTYFNYEAQQDKSGLPNDRFSAERPEGSISTLTIQRTEQRDSAMYRCASSLSGTGPGNIQYFGAGTRLSVL.